Below are 15 T cell receptor beta chains sequenced from a single sample in a study of shared clonotypes between healthy human individuals. Assay: immunoSEQ multiplex PCR; the TCRdb copy retains only in-frame clones and omits some. This table has roughly 2 million clones, over 85% appearing once. CD8 cells classed as naive were CD45RO-negative and positively selected for CCR7, excluding terminally differentiated effector memory CD45RA+ cells. The specimen was naive CD8+ T cells sorted from blood. The source of these receptors is a man aged 18 to 30 in good health.

V and J are TRBV7-9 and TRBJ2-2; D may be TRBD2 (5 bases). Trimming removed 1 base at V and 3 bases at J, with 9 bases between. CDR3 length: 15 amino acids. Germline assignment: CDR1 SEHNR and CDR2 FQNEAQ (reference sequence). CDR3 in amino acids: CASSLVAADTGELFF. DNA of the CDR3: TGTGCCAGCAGCTTAGTTGCAGCGGACACCGGGGAGCTGTTTTTT.

This clone is a singleton in its sample. The chain employs TRBV9 and TRBJ2-1; D is uncertain. Germline loops: CDR1 SGDLS, CDR2 YYNGEE. Trimming took 0 bases from V and 5 from J, leaving 6 bases between them. The CDR3 contains 13 residues. CDR3 loop: CASSVVPHNEQFF. The DNA for the CDR3 is TGTGCCAGCAGCGTAGTTCCTCACAATGAGCAGTTCTTC.

The chain is built from TRBV19 and TRBJ2-1, with D possibly TRBD2 on 5 matching bases. This CDR3 region has 15 residues. The germline CDR1 and CDR2 sequences are LNHDA and SQIVND (reference sequence). Trimming cost V 7 bases and J 3 bases, with 16 bases left between them. CDR3 sequence: CASISGGINYNEQFF. In nucleotides, the CDR3 is TGTGCCAGTATTTCAGGAGGTATCAACTACAATGAGCAGTTCTTC. Variable domain in full (rest from reference TRBV19 and TRBJ2-1): DGGITQSPKYLFRKEGQNVTLSCEQNLNHDAMYWYRQDPGQGLRLIYYSQIVNDFQKGDIAEGYSVSREKKESFPLTVTSAQKNPTAFYLCASISGGINYNEQFFGPGTRLTVL.

CDR3 nucleotide sequence: TGTGCCAGCAGCCAACAGGGCTGGCATGAAAAACTGTTTTTT. Amino acids: CASSQQGWHEKLFF. The genes are TRBV7-6 and TRBJ1-4, with D possibly being TRBD1 (6 bases). CDR1 and CDR2 (germline): SGHVS, FNYEAQ. The CDR3 consists of 14 residues. The V gene lost 5 bases and the J gene lost 6 bases, with 13 bases spanning the gap.

The chain recombines TRBV7-9 with TRBJ2-6, with unresolved D. The CDR3 sequence is 15 residues long. The V end lost 3 bases, the J end lost 1 base, and 7 bases lay between the germline ends. CDR1 SEHNR and CDR2 FQNEAQ come from the germline V gene (reference sequence). CDR3 sequence: CASSFATSGANVLTF. CDR3 nucleotide sequence: TGTGCCAGCAGCTTCGCCACTTCTGGGGCCAACGTCCTGACTTTC.

This clone was seen once. This rearrangement joins TRBV15 to TRBJ2-7; TRBD1 agrees at 9 bases. The CDR3 length is 15 residues. Germline V gene sequence: CDR1 LNHNV, CDR2 YYDKDF (reference sequence). V was clipped by 6 bases and J by 3 bases; unmatched bases: 9. The CDR3 coding sequence is TGTGCCACCAGGAGCGGGACAGGGCCTATCTACGAGCAGTACTTC. This translates into CATRSGTGPIYEQYF.

The CDR3 DNA follows: TGTGCCAGCAGTAATCTGGCTAGCGGCGCCTACGAGCAGTACTTC. It is translated as CASSNLASGAYEQYF. This sequence joins TRBV6-5 and TRBJ2-7; 7 nucleotides align to TRBD2. CDR1 is MNHEY, CDR2 SVGAGI, per germline. After removal of 5 bases from V and 2 bases from J, the junction contained 9 bases not matched to a gene. This CDR3 contains 15 residues.

This clone was counted a single time. J is TRBJ2-3 and V is TRBV27, with 7 positions matching TRBD2. The CDR3 consists of 13 residues. Germline CDR1 and CDR2: MNHEY and SMNVEV (reference sequence). Losses at the gene ends were 7 bases for V and 6 bases for J; bases not matched to a gene: 7. The CDR3 here is CASKFNGGDTQYF. The CDR3, as DNA: TGTGCCAGCAAGTTTAACGGGGGGGATACGCAGTATTTT.

This chain uses TRBV6-6 with TRBJ2-3; D remains ambiguous. This CDR3 spans 13 amino acids. CDR1 MNHNY and CDR2 SVGAGI come from the germline V gene (reference sequence). V was trimmed by 5 bases and J by 7 bases, leaving 13 bases between them. The CDR3 DNA is TGTGCCAGCAGTGACCCGGACGAGAATACGCAGTATTTT. It encodes CASSDPDENTQYF.

The gene calls are TRBV6-1 and TRBJ2-7; 7 bases fit TRBD1. J lost 9 bases, V lost 2 bases, and 19 bases had no gene match. Germline V lookup: CDR1 MNHNS, CDR2 SASEGT. The CDR3 consists of 17 residues. The CDR3 DNA is TGTGCCAGCAGTGAAAACATACCCTTGGACAGGCGGGCGTGGCAGTACTTC. Its translation is CASSENIPLDRRAWQYF.

This rearrangement joins TRBV7-6 to TRBJ2-1; 9 positions match TRBD2. Germline loops: CDR1 SGHVS, CDR2 FNYEAQ. The CDR3 loop spans 17 amino acids. V was pared by 1 base and J by 2 bases, with 6 bases of the junction left unmatched. The CDR3 nucleotides read TGTGCCAGCAGCTTAGGGACTAGCGAAGGACCCTACAATGAGCAGTTCTTC. Its translation: CASSLGTSEGPYNEQFF.

The table lists this clone with a count of one. The rearrangement uses TRBV7-9 and TRBJ2-3, with 8 bases fitting TRBD1. Trimming cost V 5 bases and J 4 bases; bases outside gene matches: 8. The CDR3 contains 15 residues. The V gene's germline CDR1 is SEHNR and CDR2 FQNEAQ (reference sequence). The CDR3 bases are TGTGCCAGCAGCCCTGGGACAGGTGAGGCAGATACGCAGTATTTT. It codes for CASSPGTGEADTQYF. The full variable domain, its missing parts supplied by reference TRBV7-9 and TRBJ2-3, is DTGVSQNPRHKITKRGQNVTFRCDPISEHNRLYWYRQTLGQGPEFLTYFQNEAQLEKSRLLSDRFSAERPKGSFSTLEIQRTEQGDSAMYLCASSPGTGEADTQYFGPGTRLTVL.

The rearrangement uses TRBV25-1 and TRBJ2-7; D might be TRBD1 (5 bases). Germline values: CDR1 MGHDK, CDR2 SYGVNS. This CDR3 has 12 amino acids. V dropped 5 bases and J dropped 7 bases, with 12 bases sitting between them. The CDR3 here is CASSSAGYEQYF. The CDR3 coding sequence is TGTGCCAGCAGTTCAGCAGGGTATGAGCAGTACTTC.

The chain employs TRBV13 and TRBJ1-3; D is possibly TRBD1 (5 bases). The CDR3 extends over 17 amino acids. V lost 5 bases and J lost 0, with 17 bases in between. The germline V gene encodes CDR1 PRHDT and CDR2 FYEKMQ (reference sequence). In nucleotides, the CDR3 is TGTGCCAGCAGCCCCCTCCCCGGACAAATCTCTGGAAACACCATATATTTT. The encoded protein is CASSPLPGQISGNTIYF.

The genes are TRBV6-5 and TRBJ1-5; D unclear. This CDR3 contains 14 residues. CDR1 and CDR2 from the germline V gene are MNHEY and SVGAGI. V lost 5 bases to trimming and J lost 4 bases, with 12 bases between them. The CDR3 here is CASSAWMENQPQHF. The CDR3 region has the DNA TGTGCCAGCAGTGCCTGGATGGAGAATCAGCCCCAGCATTTT.